The 4 T cell receptor beta chains in this list originate from one sample, sequenced in a study of identifying expanded T cells in peripheral blood. Profiling relied on immunoSEQ multiplex PCR, and the TCRdb table lists in-frame clones only, not all of them. Counted here are about 86,000 clones, roughly 85% occurring once; the ten biggest clones make up roughly 4%. Sequences were obtained from blood. The receptors shown here come from a person aged 18 to 75 in good health.

The chain employs TRBV18 and TRBJ1-3; D may be TRBD1 (5 bases). This CDR3 is 13 amino acids long. V shed 3 bases and J shed 9 bases, with 12 bases lying between them. The germline gives CDR1 KGHSH, CDR2 LQKENI. This CDR3 reads CASSPPPGTTIYF. CDR3 nucleotide sequence: TGTGCCAGCTCACCCCCACCCGGGACCACCATATATTTT.

The chain joins TRBV7-9 to TRBJ2-7; possibly TRBD2 for D (5 bases). Trimming cost V 1 base and J 4 bases, with 20 bases left between them. Germline CDR1 is SEHNR and CDR2 is FQNEAQ (reference sequence). This CDR3 has 17 residues. The CDR3 loop is CASSLESGFGVGYEQYF. The CDR3 region has the DNA TGTGCCAGCAGCTTAGAGAGCGGTTTTGGTGTGGGGTACGAGCAGTACTTC.

The chain uses TRBV18 and TRBJ2-1, with D hard to call. The CDR3 has 15 amino acids. Trimming pared 0 bases from V and 0 bases from J, leaving 6 bases between. The germline CDR1 and CDR2 sequences are KGHSH and LQKENI. The CDR3, as DNA: TGTGCCAGCTCACCACCCAGGTACTCCTACAATGAGCAGTTCTTC. It encodes CASSPPRYSYNEQFF. Filled out from reference TRBV18 and TRBJ2-1, the complete variable domain reads NAGVMQNPRHLVRRRGQEARLRCSPMKGHSHVYWYRQLPEEGLKFMVYLQKENIIDESGMPKERFSAEFPKEGPSILRIQQVVRGDSAAYFCASSPPRYSYNEQFFGPGTRLTVL.

Here the CDR3 reads CASSATMNTEAFF. The CDR3 bases are TGTGCCAGCAGTGCAACAATGAACACTGAAGCTTTCTTT. The chain uses TRBV6-4 and TRBJ1-1, with D unclear. The V end was cut by 4 bases, the J end by 0 bases, with 6 bases between. Germline CDR1 is MRHNA and CDR2 is SNTAGT. The length of the CDR3 is 13 residues.